The 2 T cell receptor beta chains given below trace back to one sample, sequenced in a study of identical twins. MiXCR, run by TCRdb on the 5' RACE reads, gives a single entry per CDR3 protein. This sample has 200,000 to 300,000 distinct CDR3 sequences; 8% to 11% occur once, and the top ten carry 8% to 10%. The source material was memory T cells sorted from blood. These receptors all come from a man in his fifties in good health.

This clonotype was found many times. The V call is TRBV20-1, the J call TRBJ2-7; 9 nucleotides align to TRBD1. Germline trimming cut 7 bases from V and 6 bases from J; bases unmatched to any gene: 10. The CDR3 totals 13 residues. Germline lookup yields CDR1 DFQATT and CDR2 SNEGSKA (reference sequence). The CDR3 sequence: CSGAGDRGTEQYF. The CDR3 DNA reads TGCAGTGGAGCAGGAGACAGGGGGACCGAGCAGTACTTC.

Ten or more counts support this clonotype. The chain recombines TRBV2 with TRBJ1-3, with D tentatively TRBD1 (6 bases). This CDR3 region has 14 residues. CDR1 and CDR2 from the germline V gene are SNHLY and FYNNEI. V lost 8 bases to trimming and J lost 0 bases, with 11 bases between them. DNA of the CDR3: TGTGCCAGCCGCGACAGGAGCTCTGGAAACACCATATATTTT. Translation: CASRDRSSGNTIYF.